This entry lists 27 T cell receptor beta chains sequenced from one sample in a study of T cell responses to AZD1222 COVID-19 vaccine. Profiled with immunoSEQ multiplex PCR; TCRdb holds only in-frame clones, not every one. Of some 150,000 clones listed, roughly 88% are singletons. The starting material was peripheral blood, obtained 28 days after the second AZD1222 dose. Receptor source: an adult who received the AZD1222 COVID-19 vaccine.

The genes are TRBV30 and TRBJ1-5, with D unresolved. Trimming left V 5 bases short and J 7 bases short, with 21 bases between. This CDR3 has 15 residues. Germline loops: CDR1 GTSNPN, CDR2 SVGIG (reference sequence). The CDR3 region is CAWAIAGPSTQPQHF. The CDR3 bases are TGTGCCTGGGCGATAGCAGGTCCGTCAACCCAGCCCCAGCATTTT.

The chain links TRBV10-3 to TRBJ2-5; 8 bases line up with TRBD2. This CDR3 has 16 amino acids. Germline V CDR1 and CDR2: ENHRY, SYGVKD. V trimming: 2 bases; J trimming: 5 bases; junction bases outside the gene matches: 10. DNA of the CDR3: TGTGCCATCAGTGAGGCCGGCGGACTAGCAGCGGAGACCCAGTACTTC. This sequence encodes CAISEAGGLAAETQYF.

The rearrangement uses TRBV5-8 and TRBJ1-6, with D uncertain. V lost 0 bases and J lost 6, with 10 bases in between. Germline V lookup: CDR1 SGHTS, CDR2 YDEGEE. This CDR3 contains 15 residues. The CDR3 DNA is TGTGCCAGCAGCTTGGGAGGGTTCGGTAATTCACCCCTCCACTTT. Amino acid sequence: CASSLGGFGNSPLHF.

Worth noting for this clone: The sample contains more than one DNA sequence encoding this CDR3. CDR3 region: CASSLAGPYNEQFF. The CDR3 nucleotides read TGTGCCAGCAGCTTAGCGGGACCATACAATGAGCAGTTCTTC. The rearrangement uses TRBV7-9 and TRBJ2-1; D possibly uses TRBD1 or TRBD2 (5 bases each). The CDR3 has 14 amino acids. Germline CDR1 SEHNR, CDR2 FQNEAQ (reference sequence). V was pared by 0 bases and J by 4 bases, with 7 bases between.

The chain joins TRBV18 to TRBJ1-4; perhaps TRBD1 as D (6 bases). The germline CDR1 and CDR2 sequences are KGHSH and LQKENI. Trimming cost V 6 bases and J 8 bases, with 22 bases left between them. The CDR3 runs 16 residues. The CDR3 loop is CASSRSSGTTKEKLFF. DNA for the CDR3: TGTGCCAGCTCTCGGTCATCCGGGACAACCAAGGAAAAACTGTTTTTT.

The chain is built from TRBV3-1 (or the pseudogene TRBV3-2) and TRBJ1-2; D uncertain. Between the trimmed V and J ends, which lost 4 bases and 4 bases, there was a span of 16 bases. Per the germline V gene, CDR1 is LGHDT and CDR2 is YNNKEL (reference sequence). This CDR3 has 15 residues. The CDR3 region is CASSLRTVPTYGYTF. CDR3 nucleotides: TGTGCCAGCAGCCTACGGACCGTTCCTACCTATGGCTACACCTTC.

This clone was counted only a few times. This chain links TRBV6-4 with TRBJ1-5; 7 nucleotides align to TRBD1. CDR1 is MRHNA, CDR2 SNTAGT, per germline. The CDR3 has 20 amino acids. V dropped 6 bases and J dropped 7; count of bases not matched to a gene: 27. DNA of the CDR3: TGTGCCAGCAGCGACCTGAGTGACGTTCCGCTCGGGACAGTCCCCCAGCCCCAGCATTTT. Translated, it gives CASSDLSDVPLGTVPQPQHF.

J is TRBJ2-3 and V is TRBV12-3 or TRBV12-4; D is unclear. Trimming left V 4 bases short and J 5 bases short, with 7 bases between. This CDR3 spans 12 amino acids. Written as DNA, the CDR3 is TGTGCCAGCAGTTCGCACGGAGATACGCAGTATTTT. Encoded protein: CASSSHGDTQYF.

The chain links TRBV7-8 to TRBJ1-2; unclear D gene. Trimming cost V 7 bases and J 7 bases, with 16 bases left between them. Germline CDR1 and CDR2: SGHVS and FQNEAQ. The CDR3 length is 13 residues. CDR3 in amino acids: CASTPTRAGGYTF. The CDR3 nucleotides read TGTGCCAGCACCCCCACTCGGGCGGGTGGCTACACCTTC.

The rearrangement links TRBV4-2 to TRBJ1-2; 12 bases align to TRBD1. V dropped 1 base and J dropped 8; count of bases not matched to a gene: 11. The germline V gene encodes CDR1 LGHNA and CDR2 YNFKEQ. The CDR3 totals 17 residues. The CDR3: CASSQVDPGQGAWGYTF. The CDR3 DNA is TGTGCCAGCAGCCAAGTGGATCCGGGACAGGGGGCTTGGGGCTACACCTTC.

There are a few counts of this clone. The genes are TRBV5-8 and TRBJ1-5; D possibly corresponds to TRBD1 (5 bases). V was pared by 0 bases and J by 0 bases, with 16 bases between. Germline CDR1 and CDR2: SGHTS and YDEGEE. The CDR3 length is 18 residues. The CDR3 is CASSLGGSNPYSNQPQHF. The CDR3 DNA is TGTGCCAGCAGCTTGGGGGGCAGCAACCCTTATAGCAATCAGCCCCAGCATTTT.

This chain joins TRBV5-1 and TRBJ2-5, with 12 bases identical to TRBD2. The CDR3 loop spans 14 amino acids. In germline, CDR1 is SGHRS, CDR2 YFSETQ. V shed 4 bases and J 4 bases; nucleotides not matched to a gene: 2. The CDR3 coding sequence is TGCGCCAGCAGCCTGGGACTAGCGGGAGAGACCCAGTACTTC. It yields the protein CASSLGLAGETQYF.

The chain combines TRBV7-2 with TRBJ1-1; D possibly corresponds to TRBD1 (5 bases). Looked up from germline, CDR1 is SGHTA and CDR2 is FQGNSA. V dropped 4 bases and J dropped 1 base, with 13 bases sitting between them. The CDR3 extends over 15 amino acids. The DNA of the CDR3 is TGTGCCAGCAGCTCAGACGGACATCAGAACACTGAAGCTTTCTTT. It specifies CASSSDGHQNTEAFF.

This clone was observed a handful of times. The chain combines TRBV3-1 (or the pseudogene TRBV3-2) with TRBJ1-1; 7 bases align to TRBD1. V trimming: 4 bases; J trimming: 1 base; junction bases outside the gene matches: 12. Germline loops: CDR1 LGHDT, CDR2 YNNKEL (reference sequence). The CDR3 length is 17 residues. Here the CDR3 reads CASSPTSLRTGNTEAFF. CDR3 sequence (DNA): TGTGCCAGCAGCCCCACCTCCCTCCGGACAGGGAACACTGAAGCTTTCTTT.

This chain links TRBV19 with TRBJ2-1, with TRBD2 identical over 8 bases. The V gene end was trimmed by 9 bases and the J gene end by 2 bases; junction bases not matched to a gene: 6. Looked up from germline, CDR1 is LNHDA and CDR2 is SQIVND (reference sequence). The CDR3 has 14 amino acids. DNA for the CDR3: TGTGCCAGCCAACCGGGACTAGCCTACAATGAGCAGTTCTTC. Translation gives CASQPGLAYNEQFF.

V gene TRBV6-4 combines with J gene TRBJ2-2; TRBD2 agrees at 8 bases. The germline gives CDR1 MRHNA, CDR2 SNTAGT. V dropped 8 bases and J dropped 9; count of bases not matched to a gene: 11. The CDR3 is 14 amino acids. This chain's CDR3 is CASPGTRSSRELFF. The CDR3 DNA reads as TGTGCCAGCCCCGGGACTAGGTCTTCCCGGGAGCTGTTTTTT.

This chain uses TRBV5-4 with TRBJ1-1; 11 positions agree with TRBD1. V lost 4 bases, J lost 3 bases, and 8 bases stayed unmatched. Germline V lookup: CDR1 SGHNT, CDR2 YYREEE (reference sequence). The CDR3 sequence is 16 residues long. CDR3 sequence reads: CASSPRTGGAYTEAFF. The CDR3, as DNA: TGTGCCAGCAGCCCCCGGACAGGGGGCGCGTACACTGAAGCTTTCTTT.

Turning to this clone: The junction departs from the called germline gene at one end, perhaps through a read error. The chain uses TRBV12-5 and TRBJ2-7, with D tentatively TRBD2 (6 bases). CDR1 is LGHNT and CDR2 is FRNRAP in the germline V gene. This CDR3 comprises 12 residues. The CDR3 sequence is CASGSSGGRRNF. CDR3 nucleotide sequence: TGTGCTAGTGGTTCATCCGGGGGTAGGAGGAACTTC.

V is TRBV9 and J is TRBJ1-3; 7 bases line up with TRBD1. After removal of 3 bases from V and 0 bases from J, the junction contained 12 bases not matched to a gene. CDR1 SGDLS and CDR2 YYNGEE come from the germline V gene. The CDR3 is made up of 18 amino acids. For the CDR3, the DNA is TGTGCCAGCAGCGCTAGGGGGAGGGGGACAGACTCTGGAAACACCATATATTTT. Encoded protein: CASSARGRGTDSGNTIYF. The variable domain in full, with the rest retrieved from reference TRBV9 and TRBJ1-3, is DSGVTQTPKHLITATGQRVTLRCSPRSGDLSVYWYQQSLDQGLQFLIQYYNGEERAKGNILERFSAQQFPDLHSELNLSSLELGDSALYFCASSARGRGTDSGNTIYFGEGSWLTVV.

The V call is TRBV7-9, the J call TRBJ2-1; 7 bases agree with TRBD2. CDR1 SEHNR and CDR2 FQNEAQ come from the germline V gene (reference sequence). The CDR3 loop spans 14 amino acids. Germline trimming cut 10 bases from V and 0 bases from J; bases unmatched to any gene: 6. The CDR3 nucleotides read TGTGCCATTAAAGCGGGGAGCTCCTACAATGAGCAGTTCTTC. Translation gives CAIKAGSSYNEQFF.

This rearrangement joins TRBV7-8 to TRBJ1-5, with TRBD1 as a possible D gene (5 bases). CDR1 is SGHVS and CDR2 is FQNEAQ in the germline V gene. Trimming removed 5 bases at V and 4 bases at J, with 12 bases between. The CDR3 has 14 residues. CDR3 loop: CASSHDSHNQPQHF. The CDR3 DNA is TGTGCCAGCAGCCACGACAGCCATAATCAGCCCCAGCATTTT.

This chain joins TRBV2 and TRBJ1-3; weak D call: TRBD1 (5 bases). The germline CDR1 and CDR2 sequences are SNHLY and FYNNEI. The CDR3 is 15 residues long. The V end lost 8 bases, the J end lost 0 bases, and 14 bases lay between the germline ends. CDR3 sequence reads: CASGWRGPSGNTIYF. Here the CDR3 DNA reads TGTGCCAGCGGGTGGAGGGGTCCCTCTGGAAACACCATATATTTT.

The rearrangement links TRBV27 to TRBJ1-2, with 7 bases lining up with TRBD1. V trimming: 5 bases; J trimming: 0 bases; junction bases outside the gene matches: 6. From germline, CDR1 is MNHEY and CDR2 SMNVEV (reference sequence). This CDR3 has 15 residues. CDR3 sequence (DNA): TGTGCCAGCAGTCATCGGGACAGAGCTAACTATGGCTACACCTTC. Encoded protein: CASSHRDRANYGYTF.

This chain uses TRBV7-9 with TRBJ2-7; no clear D. Trimming took 6 bases from V and 3 from J, leaving 15 bases between them. The CDR3 has 14 amino acids. CDR1 and CDR2 from the germline V gene are SEHNR and FQNEAQ (reference sequence). CDR3: CASRPGRGVYEQYF. The CDR3 nucleotides are TGTGCCAGCAGGCCGGGCCGTGGGGTCTACGAGCAGTACTTC.

A note on this clone: This specimen includes other DNA sequences encoding the same CDR3. This chain joins TRBV28 and TRBJ1-5; D unresolved. Germline V gene lookup returns CDR1 MDHEN and CDR2 SYDVKM. Deletions cut 2 bases from V and 6 bases from J, with 5 bases between. This CDR3 spans 12 amino acids. CDR3 residues: CASSLRGQPQHF. The DNA for the CDR3 is TGTGCCAGCAGTTTACGGGGTCAGCCCCAGCATTTT.

The rearrangement joins TRBV29-1 to TRBJ2-7, with a weak D call TRBD2 (6 bases). Germline values: CDR1 SQVTM, CDR2 ANQGSEA. Trimming took off 4 bases at V and 0 bases at J, with 10 bases between the two ends. The CDR3 has 13 amino acids. CDR3 DNA: TGCAGCGTTGGCGGGGCCGGCTCCTACGAGCAGTACTTC. As protein: CSVGGAGSYEQYF.

This clone was detected only once. The chain employs TRBV6-5 and TRBJ1-1, with D possibly being TRBD1 (5 bases). Deletions cut 8 bases from V and 8 bases from J, with 12 bases between. The length of the CDR3 is 11 residues. Looked up from germline, CDR1 is MNHEY and CDR2 is SVGAGI. CDR3 nucleotides: TGTGCCAGCCTTAGGGGAGAGGAAGCTTTCTTT. Protein product: CASLRGEEAFF.